The present T cell receptor (beta chain) was sequenced within a study of blood T cell repertoires in COVID-19. Per the study methods: Reference gene primers were amplified, and this amplification served to estimate nucleated cell counts. The data were produced by immunoSEQ multiplex PCR, yet TCRdb's version contains in-frame clones alone and is incomplete. For V, J and clone size, that table is used; D and trimming come from the DNA. The table shows 250,000 to 300,000 clones, with about 88% occurring only once. There are 12 residues in the CDR3. V was shortened by 3 bases and J by 9 bases, with 10 bases between the two germline ends. Looked up from germline, CDR1 is SGDLS and CDR2 is YYNGEE.

Sequenced: peripheral blood. This chain connects TRBV9 to TRBJ2-1; unclear D gene. The sequence was collected from a man aged 18 to 29 with active or convalescent COVID-19. CDR3 residues: CASSARSSEQFF. Here the CDR3 DNA reads TGTGCCAGCAGCGCTCGGTCGTCTGAGCAGTTCTTC.